Reported below is one T cell receptor beta chain. Its antigen is unknown. The sample belongs to a study of radiation and T cells in renal cell carcinoma. Stated time point: baseline pretreatment blood. Treatment indicated: 15 Gy SBRT to primary tumor, nephrectomy 4 weeks later. Study results and limitations: Without pretreatment biopsies, baseline tumor clonotype presence was undetermined.

Repertoires were generated with immunoSEQ multiplex PCR, while TCRdb's copy carries only in-frame clones and drops some. The sample yields about 22,000 clones, approximately 80% seen once. Germline V gene data show CDR1 as SGHTS and CDR2 as YDEGEE. CDR3 length equals 14 residues. Trimming left V 2 bases short and J 5 bases short, with 8 bases between. This chain connects TRBV5-8 to TRBJ1-6; unclear D gene. The material sequenced was blood, taken from a patient whose treatment included radiotherapy and nephrectomy. This TCR came from a man aged 60 to 75 with renal cell carcinoma. CDR3 protein: CASSLRHNNSPLHF. For the CDR3, the DNA is TGTGCCAGCAGCTTACGACATAATAATTCACCCCTCCACTTT.